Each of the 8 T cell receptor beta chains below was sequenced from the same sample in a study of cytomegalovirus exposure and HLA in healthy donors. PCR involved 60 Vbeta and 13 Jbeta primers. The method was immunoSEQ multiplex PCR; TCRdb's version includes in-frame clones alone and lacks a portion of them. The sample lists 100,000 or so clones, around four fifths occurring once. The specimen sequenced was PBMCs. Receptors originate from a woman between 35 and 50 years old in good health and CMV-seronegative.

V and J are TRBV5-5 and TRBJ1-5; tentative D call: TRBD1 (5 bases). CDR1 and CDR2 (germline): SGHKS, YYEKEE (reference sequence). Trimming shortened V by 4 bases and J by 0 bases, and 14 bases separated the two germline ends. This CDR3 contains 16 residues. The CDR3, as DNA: TGTGCCAGCAGCAGGCTACAGGAGCTTAGCAATCAGCCCCAGCATTTT. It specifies CASSRLQELSNQPQHF.

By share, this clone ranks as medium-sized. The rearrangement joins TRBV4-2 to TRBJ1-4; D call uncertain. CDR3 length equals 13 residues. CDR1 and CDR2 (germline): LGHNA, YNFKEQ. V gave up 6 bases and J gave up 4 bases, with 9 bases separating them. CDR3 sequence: CASRGRGNEKLFF. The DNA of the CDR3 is TGTGCCAGCAGAGGTCGGGGTAATGAAAAACTGTTTTTT.

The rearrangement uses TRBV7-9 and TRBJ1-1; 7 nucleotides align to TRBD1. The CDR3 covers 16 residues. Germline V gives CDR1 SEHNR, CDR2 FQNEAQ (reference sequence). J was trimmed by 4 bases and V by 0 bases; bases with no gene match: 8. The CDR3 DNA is TGTGCCAGCAGCTTAGCATACCGATCAGGGGGCACTGAAGCTTTCTTT. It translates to CASSLAYRSGGTEAFF.

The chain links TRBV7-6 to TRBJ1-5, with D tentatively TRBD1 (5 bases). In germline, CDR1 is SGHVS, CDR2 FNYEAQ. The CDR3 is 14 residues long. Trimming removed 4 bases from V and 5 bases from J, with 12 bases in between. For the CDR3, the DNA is TGTGCCAGCAGCTCTCAGGGAGGCCATCAGCCCCAGCATTTT. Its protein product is CASSSQGGHQPQHF.

The CDR3 nucleotides are TGTGCCAGCAGTTACGTACAGCTCTCTGGAAACACCATATATTTT. Translated: CASSYVQLSGNTIYF. V is TRBV6-6 and J is TRBJ1-3; D remains unclear. CDR1 is MNHNY, CDR2 SVGAGI, per germline (reference sequence). Trimming stripped 2 bases from V and 0 bases from J, with 8 bases between. This CDR3 has 15 amino acids.

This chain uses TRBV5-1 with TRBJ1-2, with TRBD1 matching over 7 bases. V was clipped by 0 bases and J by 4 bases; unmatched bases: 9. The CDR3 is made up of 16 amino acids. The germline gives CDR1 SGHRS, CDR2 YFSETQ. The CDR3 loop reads CASSLGVGTAIYGYTF. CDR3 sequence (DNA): TGCGCCAGCAGCTTGGGGGTTGGGACAGCGATCTATGGCTACACCTTC.

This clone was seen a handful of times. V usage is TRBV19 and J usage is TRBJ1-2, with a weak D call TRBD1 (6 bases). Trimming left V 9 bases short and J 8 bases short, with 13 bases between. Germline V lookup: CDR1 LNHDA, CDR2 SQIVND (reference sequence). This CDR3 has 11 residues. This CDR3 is CARQGRPGYTF. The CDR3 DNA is TGTGCCAGACAGGGACGTCCGGGCTACACCTTC.

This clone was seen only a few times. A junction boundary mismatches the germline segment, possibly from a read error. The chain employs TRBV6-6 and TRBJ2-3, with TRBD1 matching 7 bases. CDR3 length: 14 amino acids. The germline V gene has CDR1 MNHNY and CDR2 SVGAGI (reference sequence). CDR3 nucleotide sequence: TGTGCCAGCAGTTACTCGCCGGGACAGCCGCGCGAGGATTTT. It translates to CASSYSPGQPREDF.